The T cell receptor beta chain under discussion was sequenced for a study of molecular identifiers for immune sequencing clone quantification. TCRdb fed the PCR reads into MiXCR, producing one record per CDR3 protein. The data contain around 460,000 distinct CDR3 sequences, about 26% of them singletons. This CDR3 contains 14 residues. Trimming cost V 3 bases and J 2 bases; bases outside gene matches: 3. CDR1 and CDR2 (germline): SGDLS, YYNGEE. This clonotype has at least ten counts. This clonotype was sampled from a human donor in good health. Some libraries in this study had Jurkat cell RNA spiked in. This chain links TRBV9 with TRBJ2-3; 7 bases fit TRBD1. The specimen was naive CD8+ T cells from blood, with Jurkat cell RNA spiked in. Subset reported: FACS-sorted CD8+CD4-CCR7+CD45RA+ naive T cells. The CDR3 reads CASSDRGLTDTQYF. In nucleotides, the CDR3 is TGTGCCAGCAGCGACAGGGGCCTCACAGATACGCAGTATTTT.